This T cell receptor beta chain stems from a study of T cells in Graves' hyperthyroidism and ophthalmopathy. Findings and caveats of the study: Ophthalmopathy got predicted by the model a median roughly 6.4 months before its onset.

Graves' hyperthyroidism showing no ophthalmopathy progression within 18 months was considered stable. Hyperthyroidism, newly diagnosed and lasting under 2 months, affected patients aged 18 to 65. Lactation, pregnancy, other autoimmune disease or uncontrolled infection excluded patients. The source material, RNA transcripts, was used to amplify TCR beta CDR3 regions. RT-PCR in the first round (using the HTBI primer set) targeted the TCR CDR3. Each CDR3 protein is one row after TCRdb ran MiXCR on the multiplex PCR reads. The table has 700,000 to 950,000 distinct CDR3 sequences, approximately 40% seen once. In regard to this clonotype: The target antigen is unknown.

This CDR3 has 14 amino acids. Germline-derived CDR1 and CDR2 are SGHTA and FQGNSA. V lost 8 bases to trimming and J lost 1 base, with 15 bases between them. The clonotype originates from a woman aged 35 to 49 with Graves' hyperthyroidism. The sequenced sample consisted of blood. The chain links TRBV7-2 to TRBJ2-7; TRBD1 is a possible D gene (5 bases). The chain's CDR3 is CASSPTTESYEQYF. The CDR3 nucleotides are TGTGCCAGCTCACCTACGACAGAATCCTACGAGCAGTACTTC. Complete variable domain (other parts from reference TRBV7-2 and TRBJ2-7): GAGVSQSPSNKVTEKGKDVELRCDPISGHTALYWYRQSLGQGLEFLIYFQGNSAPDKSGLPSDRFSAERTGGSVSTLTIQRTQQEDSAVYLCASSPTTESYEQYFGPGTRLTVT.